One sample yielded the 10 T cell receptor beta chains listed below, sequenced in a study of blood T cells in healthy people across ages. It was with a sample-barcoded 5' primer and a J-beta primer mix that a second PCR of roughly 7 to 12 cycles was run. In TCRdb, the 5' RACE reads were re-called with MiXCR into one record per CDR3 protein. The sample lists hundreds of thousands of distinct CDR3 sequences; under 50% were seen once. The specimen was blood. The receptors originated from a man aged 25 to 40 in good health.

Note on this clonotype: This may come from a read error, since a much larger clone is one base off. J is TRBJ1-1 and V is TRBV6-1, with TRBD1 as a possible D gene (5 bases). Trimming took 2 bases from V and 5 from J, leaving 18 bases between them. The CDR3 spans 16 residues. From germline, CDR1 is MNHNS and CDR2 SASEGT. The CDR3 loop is CASSERLGTRMTEAFF. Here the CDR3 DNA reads TGTGCCAGCAGTGAACGTCTGGGGACCCGTATGACTGAAGCTTTCTTT.

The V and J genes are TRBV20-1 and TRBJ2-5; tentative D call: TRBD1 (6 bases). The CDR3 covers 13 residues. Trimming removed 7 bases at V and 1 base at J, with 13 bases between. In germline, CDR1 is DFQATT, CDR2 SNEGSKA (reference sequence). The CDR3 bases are TGCAGTGTCCCCCAGGGGTCCCAAGAGACCCAGTACTTC. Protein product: CSVPQGSQETQYF.

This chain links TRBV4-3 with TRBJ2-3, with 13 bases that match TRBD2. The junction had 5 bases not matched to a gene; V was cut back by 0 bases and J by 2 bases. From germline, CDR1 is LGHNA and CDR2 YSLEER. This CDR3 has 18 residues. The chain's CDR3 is CASSQELAGGVNTDTQYF. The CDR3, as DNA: TGCGCCAGCAGCCAAGAACTAGCGGGAGGGGTCAACACAGATACGCAGTATTTT.

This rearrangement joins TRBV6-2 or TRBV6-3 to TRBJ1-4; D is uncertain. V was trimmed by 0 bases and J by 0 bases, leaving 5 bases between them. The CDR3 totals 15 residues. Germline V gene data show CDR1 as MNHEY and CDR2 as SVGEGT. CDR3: CASSYSAATNEKLFF. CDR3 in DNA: TGTGCCAGCAGTTACTCGGCAGCAACTAATGAAAAACTGTTTTTT.

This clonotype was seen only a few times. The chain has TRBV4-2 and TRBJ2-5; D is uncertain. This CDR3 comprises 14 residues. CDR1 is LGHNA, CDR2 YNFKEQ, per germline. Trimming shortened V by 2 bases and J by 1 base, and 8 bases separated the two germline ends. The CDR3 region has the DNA TGTGCCAGCAGCCAAACGGCCAGCCAAGAGACCCAGTACTTC. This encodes CASSQTASQETQYF.

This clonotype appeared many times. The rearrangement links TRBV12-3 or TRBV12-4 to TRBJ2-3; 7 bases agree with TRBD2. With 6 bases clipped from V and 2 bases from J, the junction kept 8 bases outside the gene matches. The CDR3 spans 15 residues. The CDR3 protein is CASRRTGTNTDTQYF. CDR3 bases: TGTGCCAGCAGACGGACCGGGACTAACACAGATACGCAGTATTTT.

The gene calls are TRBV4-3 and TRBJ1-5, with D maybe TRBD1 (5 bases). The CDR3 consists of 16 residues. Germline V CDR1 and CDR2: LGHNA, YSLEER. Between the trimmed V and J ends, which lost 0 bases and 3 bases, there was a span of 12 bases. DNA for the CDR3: TGCGCCAGCAGCCAAGATCTGGGAGGGGACAATCAGCCCCAGCATTTT. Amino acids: CASSQDLGGDNQPQHF.

The CDR3: CASSSLGGQRDATNEKLFF. CDR3 DNA sequence: TGTGCCAGCAGTTCCCTGGGCGGACAGCGAGATGCAACTAATGAAAAACTGTTTTTT. The V gene is TRBV6-5, the J gene TRBJ1-4, with D perhaps TRBD1 (6 bases). The CDR3 is 19 residues long. Germline V lookup: CDR1 MNHEY, CDR2 SVGAGI. V dropped 4 bases and J dropped 0 bases, with 21 bases sitting between them.

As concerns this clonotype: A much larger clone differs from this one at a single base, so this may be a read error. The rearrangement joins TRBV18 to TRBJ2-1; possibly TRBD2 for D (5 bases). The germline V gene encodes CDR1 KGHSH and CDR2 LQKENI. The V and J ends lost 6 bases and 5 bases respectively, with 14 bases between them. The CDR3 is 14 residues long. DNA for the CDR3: TGTGCCAGCTCCCCCCGGGAATATAACAATGAGCAGTTCTTC. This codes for CASSPREYNNEQFF.

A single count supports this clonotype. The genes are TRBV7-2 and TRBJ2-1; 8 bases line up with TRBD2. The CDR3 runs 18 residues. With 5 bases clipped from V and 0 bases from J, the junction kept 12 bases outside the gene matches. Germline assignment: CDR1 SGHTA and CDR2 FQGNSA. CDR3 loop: CASSPRGTSDSSYNEQFF. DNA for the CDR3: TGTGCCAGCAGCCCCCGGGGGACTAGTGACAGCTCCTACAATGAGCAGTTCTTC.